This TCR beta chain was retrieved from a study of T cells expressing NK-cell markers. The overall study: Eight donors were sequenced, seven testing HCMV-seropositive and one testing seronegative.

The CDR3 contains 14 residues. Germline CDR1 SGHTA, CDR2 FQGTGA. Study conclusions and caveats: Top CD8+ clonotypes included the dominant CD3+CD56+NKG2C+ clonotypes in 6 or 7 donors.

The authors generated TCR beta cDNA through 5'RACE template switching with UMIs. Each CDR3 protein gets one entry in TCRdb, which reprocessed the 5' RACE reads and gives no DNA. The ten most abundant clones cover under 7.5% of a sample with hundreds of thousands of distinct CDR3 sequences. About this clonotype itself: Its antigen is as yet unknown.

V is TRBV7-3 and J is TRBJ2-7. Sequencing was performed on blood T cells: a sorted CD56 or NKG2C T cell subset, CD4+ or CD8+ T cells, or bulk PBMC T cells (not recorded which). The clonotype was recovered from a woman between 18 and 70 years old in good health. CDR3 protein: CASSPNRQPYEQYF.